One T cell receptor beta chain is described in this entry. One junction end does not reproduce the germline sequence, and a read error may be involved. The data were taken from a study of blood T cell repertoires in COVID-19. Study-level information: The samples span acute and convalescent COVID-19 from the United States, Italy and Spain. The cDNA or gDNA used as material had been derived from T cells, B-cell-depleted T cells, or PBMCs.

Some clones are missing from TCRdb's copy, which holds only in-frame ones; the method was immunoSEQ multiplex PCR. The sample lists hundreds of thousands of clones; 85% were seen once. The CDR3 sequence is 13 residues long. Sequencing input: peripheral blood. The source of this sequence is a man aged 50-59 years with COVID-19, enrolled during active disease. The chain is built from TRBV12-3 or TRBV12-4 and TRBJ2-3, with TRBD1 as a possible D gene (6 bases). The CDR3: CASSLVQGLPSNF. CDR3 nucleotides: TGTGCCAGCAGTTTAGTCCAGGGGCTACCTTCAAATTTT.